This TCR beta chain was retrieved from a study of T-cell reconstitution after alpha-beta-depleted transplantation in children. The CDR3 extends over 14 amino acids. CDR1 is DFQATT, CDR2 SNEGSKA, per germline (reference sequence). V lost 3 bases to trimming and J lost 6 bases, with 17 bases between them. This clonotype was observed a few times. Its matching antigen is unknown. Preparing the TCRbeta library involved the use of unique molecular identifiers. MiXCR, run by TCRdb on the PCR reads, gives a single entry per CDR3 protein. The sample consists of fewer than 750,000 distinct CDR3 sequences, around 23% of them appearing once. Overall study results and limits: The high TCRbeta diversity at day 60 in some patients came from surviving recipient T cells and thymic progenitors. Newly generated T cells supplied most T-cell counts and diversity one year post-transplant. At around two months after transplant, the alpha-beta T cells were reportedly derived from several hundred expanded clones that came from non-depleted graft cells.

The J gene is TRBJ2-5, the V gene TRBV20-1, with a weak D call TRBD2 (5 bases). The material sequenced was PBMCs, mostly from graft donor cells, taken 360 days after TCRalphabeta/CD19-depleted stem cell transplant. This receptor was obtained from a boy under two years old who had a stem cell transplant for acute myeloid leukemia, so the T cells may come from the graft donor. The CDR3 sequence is CSASRARVLKTQYF. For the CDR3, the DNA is TGCAGTGCTAGTCGGGCGAGGGTACTAAAGACCCAGTACTTC.